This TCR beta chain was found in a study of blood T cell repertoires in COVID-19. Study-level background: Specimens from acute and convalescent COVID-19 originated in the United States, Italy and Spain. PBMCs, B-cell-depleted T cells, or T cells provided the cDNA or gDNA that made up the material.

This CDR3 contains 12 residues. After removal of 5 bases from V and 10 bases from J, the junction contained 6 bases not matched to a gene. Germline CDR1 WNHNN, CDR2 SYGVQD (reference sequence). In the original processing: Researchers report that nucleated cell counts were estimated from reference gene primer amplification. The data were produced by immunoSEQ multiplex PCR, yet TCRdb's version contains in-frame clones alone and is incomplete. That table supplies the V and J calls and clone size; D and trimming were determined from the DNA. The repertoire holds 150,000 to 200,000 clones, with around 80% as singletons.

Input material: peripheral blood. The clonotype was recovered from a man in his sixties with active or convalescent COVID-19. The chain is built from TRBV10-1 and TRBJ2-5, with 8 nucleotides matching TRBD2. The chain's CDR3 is CASSTTSGNQYF. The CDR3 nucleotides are TGCGCCAGCAGTACAACTAGCGGTAACCAGTACTTC.